The T cell receptor beta chain described here comes from a study of cytomegalovirus exposure and HLA in healthy donors. About the study: Roughly 180 million T cells yielded 100 million to 130 million unique TCR beta sequences, as an earlier analysis found.

Trimming removed 4 bases from V and 5 bases from J; junction bases left unmatched: 3. The CDR3 covers 15 residues. Germline CDR1 is LGHNA and CDR2 is YNFKEQ. Regarding this clone: Its antigen remains unidentified.

Study-wide findings and caveats: In a later analysis, 16,951 TCR beta sequences were associated with HLA alleles at 0.05 false discovery rate.

The PCR was carried out with 60 Vbeta primers and 13 Jbeta primers. Sequenced by immunoSEQ multiplex PCR; TCRdb stores in-frame clones only, minus some. The sample includes under 200,000 clones, 75% to 90% of them seen just once. The sample was PBMCs. This receptor was obtained from a young woman in good health and CMV-seronegative. This chain links TRBV4-2 with TRBJ1-4; 11 nucleotides line up with TRBD1. CDR3 amino acids: CASSPRDRGNEKLFF. The DNA of the CDR3 is TGTGCCAGCAGCCCCCGGGACAGGGGGAATGAAAAACTGTTTTTT.